This T cell receptor beta chain was identified in a study of response to subunit inactivated influenza vaccine. Study results and limitations: Few additional T cells are recruited per seasonal influenza vaccination, authors suggested.

This clonotype was seen a few times. Antigen unknown. MiXCR, applied by TCRdb to the RT-PCR reads, yields one record per CDR3 protein. The sample records approximately 250,000 distinct CDR3 sequences, 12% being singletons. The V end was cut by 3 bases, the J end by 2 bases, with 24 bases between. Per germline, CDR1 MDHEN and CDR2 SYDVKM. This CDR3 has 19 residues. The receptor was derived from a man in his fifties who received an inactivated influenza vaccine. The chain links TRBV28 to TRBJ2-3; possibly TRBD1 for D (6 bases). This material consisted of non-naive T cells sorted from PBMCs, taken around 15 days before vaccination. CDR3 DNA sequence: TGTGCCAGCAGTTTTACGTTTGAGGGGGTTCGTCTTCTCACAGATACGCAGTATTTT. It is translated as CASSFTFEGVRLLTDTQYF.